The 14 T cell receptor beta chains presented below share a single source sample, sequenced in a study of cytomegalovirus exposure and HLA in healthy donors. Amplification used 60 Vbeta primers and 13 Jbeta primers. Using immunoSEQ multiplex PCR, the repertoire was profiled, and TCRdb retains in-frame clones only, with some absent. The repertoire consists of under 300,000 clones, with approximately 82% occurring once and the leading ten covering around 8.6%. The sequenced sample consisted of PBMCs. Receptors were obtained from a woman in her fifties or sixties in good health and CMV-seropositive.

This clone was detected a few times. The CDR3 nucleotides are TGTGCCACGGCCAACAGGGACACCGGGGAGCTGTTTTTT. The encoded protein is CATANRDTGELFF. The chain links TRBV19 to TRBJ2-2, with D possibly being TRBD1 (6 bases). The length of the CDR3 is 13 residues. V was pared by 10 bases and J by 3 bases, with 12 bases between. The germline CDR1 and CDR2 sequences are LNHDA and SQIVND (reference sequence).

This rearrangement joins TRBV2 to TRBJ2-7; maybe TRBD1 (6 bases). CDR1 SNHLY and CDR2 FYNNEI come from the germline V gene. With 7 bases removed from V and 2 bases from J, the gap between germline ends came to 15 bases. The CDR3 has 14 amino acids. The CDR3 region is CASNGDTTPYEQYF. In DNA form, the CDR3 reads TGTGCCAGCAATGGGGACACCACCCCCTACGAGCAGTACTTC.

The V gene is TRBV7-2, the J gene TRBJ2-1; 8 bases agree with TRBD2. Germline CDR1 and CDR2: SGHTA and FQGNSA. The CDR3 covers 15 residues. V dropped 6 bases and J dropped 6; count of bases not matched to a gene: 10. CDR3 bases: TGTGCCAGCAGAAAGAGCGGGGGTCGAGGCAATGAGCAGTTCTTC. This gives the protein CASRKSGGRGNEQFF.

V and J are TRBV5-1 and TRBJ1-3, with D unclear. V was cut by 2 bases and J by 0 bases, with 3 bases left in between. The CDR3 has 13 residues. Germline CDR1 SGHRS, CDR2 YFSETQ. Here the CDR3 reads CASSFGSGNTIYF. The CDR3 DNA follows: TGCGCCAGCAGCTTCGGCTCTGGAAACACCATATATTTT.

J is TRBJ2-7 and V is TRBV5-1; 7 bases line up with TRBD2. CDR1 is SGHRS and CDR2 is YFSETQ in the germline V gene. The CDR3 is 16 amino acids. The trim removed 4 bases at V and 3 bases at J, leaving 13 bases unmatched. The CDR3 is CASSPDPAGVGYEQYF. CDR3 DNA: TGCGCCAGCAGCCCGGATCCGGCGGGAGTTGGCTACGAGCAGTACTTC.

The genes are TRBV7-9 and TRBJ2-7; 13 nucleotides agree with TRBD2. Looked up from germline, CDR1 is SEHNR and CDR2 is FQNEAQ (reference sequence). Trimming took 5 bases from V and 4 from J; bases not matched to a gene: 5. This CDR3 spans 15 amino acids. Written as DNA, the CDR3 is TGTGCCAGCAGCAAACCGGGACTAGCGGGGTACGAGCAGTACTTC. Translating gives CASSKPGLAGYEQYF.

A note on this clone: One end of the junction fails to match germline, which may point to a read error. The chain recombines TRBV7-9 with TRBJ1-2; 7 bases align to TRBD1. The germline gives CDR1 SEHNR, CDR2 FQNEAQ (reference sequence). This CDR3 spans 12 amino acids. CDR3 in DNA: TGTTCCAGCAGCTTCCCGGGACAGGGCTACACCTTC. It yields the protein CSSSFPGQGYTF. The whole variable domain, filled in from reference TRBV7-9 and TRBJ1-2, reads DTGVSQNPRHKITKRGQNVTFRCDPISEHNRLYWYRQTLGQGPEFLTYFQNEAQLEKSRLLSDRFSAERPKGSFSTLEIQRTEQGDSAMYLCSSSFPGQGYTFGSGTRLTVV.

The chain carries TRBV10-1 and TRBJ2-1, with TRBD2 as a possible D gene (6 bases). Looked up from germline, CDR1 is WNHNN and CDR2 is SYGVQD (reference sequence). The V end lost 0 bases, the J end lost 8 bases, and 17 bases lay between the germline ends. The CDR3 consists of 16 residues. The CDR3 spells CASSESGVRRDYEQFF. In DNA, the CDR3 is TGCGCCAGCAGTGAGTCGGGGGTCCGGAGGGACTATGAGCAGTTCTTC.

The chain uses TRBV10-3 and TRBJ2-7; 7 bases line up with TRBD1. The germline V gene has CDR1 ENHRY and CDR2 SYGVKD. Germline trimming cut 5 bases from V and 6 bases from J; bases unmatched to any gene: 7. This CDR3 is built from 13 residues. CDR3 sequence reads: CAISLDREGEQYF. CDR3 DNA sequence: TGTGCCATCAGTCTCGACAGGGAAGGCGAGCAGTACTTC.

In this sample, this clone turned up a few times. The rearrangement joins TRBV28 to TRBJ1-4; maybe TRBD1 (6 bases). The CDR3 has 14 amino acids. CDR1 is MDHEN, CDR2 SYDVKM, per germline. Trimming took off 6 bases at V and 10 bases at J, with 18 bases between the two ends. CDR3 amino acids: CASSTPPEGGKLFF. CDR3 DNA: TGTGCCAGCAGCACACCTCCCGAAGGGGGAAAACTGTTTTTT.

The chain carries TRBV6-1 and TRBJ2-7; 11 bases agree with TRBD1. With 7 bases clipped from V and 7 bases from J, the junction kept 6 bases outside the gene matches. Per the germline V gene, CDR1 is MNHNS and CDR2 is SASEGT. The CDR3 totals 13 residues. This CDR3 is CASTMDRGREQYF. The CDR3 coding sequence is TGTGCCAGCACCATGGACAGGGGGCGGGAGCAGTACTTC.

This clone was found a few times. The V gene is TRBV7-9, the J gene TRBJ1-4; D possibly corresponds to TRBD1 (5 bases). The CDR3 totals 14 residues. Germline values: CDR1 SEHNR, CDR2 FQNEAQ (reference sequence). The germline V and J ends were trimmed by 5 bases and 5 bases, with 12 bases remaining between them. Here the CDR3 reads CASSPQGLNEKLFF. In nucleotides, the CDR3 is TGTGCCAGCAGCCCCCAGGGACTGAATGAAAAACTGTTTTTT.

The chain has TRBV5-1 and TRBJ2-3, with D maybe TRBD2 (6 bases). This CDR3 is built from 14 residues. The V gene lost 0 bases and the J gene lost 6 bases, with 11 bases spanning the gap. Germline V gives CDR1 SGHRS, CDR2 YFSETQ. The CDR3 DNA sequence: TGCGCCAGCAGCTTGGGACTAGTTGTGGATACGCAGTATTTT. It is translated as CASSLGLVVDTQYF.

V usage is TRBV21-1 and J usage is TRBJ2-7; the table gives TRBD1 as D, unverified against the DNA. TRBV21-1 is a pseudogene locus. CDR3 size: 12 residues. This CDR3 is CASSKAPGTPHF. The CDR3, as DNA: TGTGCCAGCAGCAAAGCGCCCGGGACACCTCACTTC.